This entry concerns a single TCR beta chain. This specimen comes from a study of CD8 T cells in Susac syndrome. RNA in amounts of about 0.5 to 1 ug was reverse transcribed with random hexamers. TCRdb recomputed calls from the immunoSEQ multiplex PCR reads with MiXCR, one row per CDR3 protein. The table shows around 70,000 distinct CDR3 sequences, with about 94% occurring only once. Per the germline V gene, CDR1 is SGDLS and CDR2 is YYNGEE. The CDR3 consists of 15 residues. The ends were cut back, 0 bases at V and 5 bases at J, with 13 bases in the middle. The V call is TRBV9, the J call TRBJ2-3; D possibly corresponds to TRBD2 (6 bases). The TCR was taken from a human donor with multiple sclerosis. The specimen sequenced was CD8+ T cells from PBMCs. The CDR3 nucleotides are TGTGCCAGCAGCGTAGAGGGACTCCTTCGAGATACGCAGTATTTT. It encodes CASSVEGLLRDTQYF.